This passage covers 27 T cell receptor beta chains from one sample sequenced in a study of STAT5B mutations in CD4+ large granular lymphocyte leukemia (dated by TCRdb to 2021 to 2024). The library was produced with the immunoSEQ multiplex PCR assay. TCRdb obtained this table from immuneACCESS and retained in-frame rearrangements with V and J assigned. These tables miss some clones; where compared with another copy, unresolved V genes account for less than half of the shortfall, and the remainder is unexplained. The sample table shows 24,000 or so clones, and about 70% are seen once. In total, the top ten clones hold around 9.6% of the sample. Sequenced material: CD4+ T cells from blood buffy coats. The receptors derive from a human donor in good health.

Written as DNA, the CDR3 is TGTGCCAGCAGTTTCCAGGCTCAAGGCTGGGAAAAACTGTTTTTT. This sequence encodes CASSFQAQGWEKLFF. This chain uses TRBV27 with TRBJ1-4; no reliable D call. The germline V gene has CDR1 MNHEY and CDR2 SMNVEV (reference sequence). The CDR3 spans 15 residues. Trimming removed 3 bases at V and 8 bases at J, with 16 bases between.

This chain uses TRBV30 with TRBJ2-7; 7 nucleotides align to TRBD1. The CDR3 length is 14 residues. The V gene end was trimmed by 4 bases and the J gene end by 6 bases; junction bases not matched to a gene: 12. The germline V gene has CDR1 GTSNPN and CDR2 SVGIG (reference sequence). The CDR3 is CAWTGQVQGIEQYV. CDR3 coding DNA: TGTGCCTGGACCGGACAGGTCCAGGGGATCGAGCAGTACGTC.

The rearrangement uses TRBV7-3 and TRBJ2-3; D possibly corresponds to TRBD2 (6 bases). Trimming took off 4 bases at V and 8 bases at J, with 13 bases between the two ends. CDR3 length: 13 residues. Germline lookup yields CDR1 SGHTA and CDR2 FQGTGA. The CDR3 is CASSSNAEGTQYF. The CDR3 DNA reads TGTGCCAGCAGCTCAAATGCGGAGGGTACGCAGTATTTT.

The chain carries TRBV11-2 and TRBJ2-7; 7 nucleotides agree with TRBD1. The length of the CDR3 is 13 residues. Germline V lookup: CDR1 SGHAT, CDR2 FQNNGV. V lost 5 bases and J lost 2; bases outside the gene matches: 3. The DNA of the CDR3 is TGTGCCAGCAGCCGGGACAGACCCTACGAGCAGTACGTC. It encodes CASSRDRPYEQYV.

The chain joins TRBV7-8 to TRBJ1-4, with D unresolved. The CDR3 length is 14 residues. From germline, CDR1 is SGHVS and CDR2 FQNEAQ. With 5 bases removed from V and 2 bases from J, the gap between germline ends came to 9 bases. The CDR3 is CASSPRATNEKLFF. CDR3 DNA: TGTGCCAGCAGCCCCCGGGCCACTAATGAAAAACTGTTTTTT.

The V call is TRBV7-2, the J call TRBJ1-4, with 8 positions matching TRBD1. Germline loops: CDR1 SGHTA, CDR2 FQGNSA. The trim removed 5 bases at V and 2 bases at J, leaving 4 bases unmatched. This CDR3 is 15 amino acids long. The CDR3 region has the DNA TGTGCCAGCAGCCAAACAGGGGGGACTAATGAAAAACTGTTTTTT. Amino acids: CASSQTGGTNEKLFF.

The chain recombines TRBV18 with TRBJ1-5; TRBD1 is a possible D gene (5 bases). Deletions cut 0 bases from V and 0 bases from J, with 9 bases between. This CDR3 spans 16 amino acids. Germline assignment: CDR1 KGHSH and CDR2 LQKENI. CDR3 coding DNA: TGTGCCAGCTCACCACCAGGGGTAGGTAGCAATCAGCCCCAGCATTTT. As protein: CASSPPGVGSNQPQHF.

The chain joins TRBV28 to TRBJ1-5, with D perhaps matching TRBD1 (6 bases). The CDR3 runs to 14 residues. From germline, CDR1 is MDHEN and CDR2 SYDVKM. The V and J ends lost 7 bases and 7 bases respectively, with 17 bases between them. The CDR3 DNA sequence: TGTGCCAGCAACCGAGGGGGGGAATGGCAGCCCCAGCATTTT. This codes for CASNRGGEWQPQHF.

This clone is hyperexpanded in the sample. The genes are TRBV16 and TRBJ1-2, with D unclear. CDR3 length: 13 amino acids. Germline V gene lookup returns CDR1 KGHSY and CDR2 FQNENV. V lost 0 bases, J lost 8 bases, and 10 bases lay in between. The CDR3: CASSQSTGRGYTF. CDR3 DNA sequence: TGTGCCAGCAGCCAATCGACCGGGAGAGGCTACACCTTC.

V is TRBV4-1 and J is TRBJ1-5; tentatively, D is TRBD1 (5 bases). V lost 1 base to trimming and J lost 4 bases, with 11 bases between them. Germline V gene data show CDR1 as MGHRA and CDR2 as YSYEKL. CDR3 size: 15 residues. The CDR3 loop is CASSQASGRNQPQHF. CDR3 nucleotides: TGCGCCAGCAGCCAAGCTTCAGGGCGGAATCAGCCCCAGCATTTT.

This clone was detected only once. The chain joins TRBV11-1 to TRBJ1-1; no clear D. V was shortened by 7 bases and J by 4 bases, with 10 bases between the two germline ends. Germline V gene sequence: CDR1 SGHAT, CDR2 FQDESV (reference sequence). This CDR3 has 12 residues. The CDR3, as DNA: TGTGCCAGCACGGGCCTGAGCACTGAAGCTTTCTTT. This gives the protein CASTGLSTEAFF. Full variable domain (outside the CDR3, taken from reference TRBV11-1 and TRBJ1-1): EAEVAQSPRYKITEKSQAVAFWCDPISGHATLYWYRQILGQGPELLVQFQDESVVDDSQLPKDRFSAERLKGVDSTLKIQPAELGDSAMYLCASTGLSTEAFFGQGTRLTVV.

V usage is TRBV2 and J usage is TRBJ2-3; unclear D gene. Looked up from germline, CDR1 is SNHLY and CDR2 is FYNNEI. V was trimmed by 7 bases and J by 0 bases, leaving 11 bases between them. The CDR3 is made up of 14 amino acids. The CDR3 DNA follows: TGTGCCAGCAAGGCCAAGTCTAGCACAGATACGCAGTATTTT. Translation: CASKAKSSTDTQYF.

This chain links TRBV4-2 with TRBJ1-1, with D perhaps matching TRBD1 (6 bases). Germline V gene sequence: CDR1 LGHNA, CDR2 YNFKEQ. Between the trimmed V and J ends, which lost 4 bases and 4 bases, there was a span of 19 bases. The CDR3 covers 16 residues. The CDR3, as DNA: TGTGCCAGCAGCCTCCTCGACCGGGGGCGAGGCACTGAAGCTTTCTTT. The encoded protein is CASSLLDRGRGTEAFF.

DNA of the CDR3: TGTGCCAGCAGCTTAGTAGGGACAGGATTATACGAGCAGTACGTC. Amino acid sequence: CASSLVGTGLYEQYV. This chain connects TRBV7-9 to TRBJ2-7, with 8 bases aligning to TRBD1. The ends lost 1 base at V and 4 bases at J; junction bases unmatched: 6. The CDR3 length is 15 residues. Germline CDR1 and CDR2: SEHNR and FQNEAQ (reference sequence).

Points on this clone: The junction departs from germline at one end; a sequencing error may be responsible. The sample carries other DNA sequences with the same CDR3. The genes are TRBV4-1 and TRBJ1-6; D not resolved. The germline CDR1 and CDR2 sequences are MGHRA and YSYEKL. This CDR3 spans 16 amino acids. The CDR3 DNA reads as TGCGCCAGCAGTCAAGATGTGTCGGCATGGAATTCACCCCTCCACTTT. Translating it yields CASSQDVSAWNSPLHF.

The chain couples TRBV5-5 to TRBJ1-2; a weak D match, TRBD1 (6 bases). CDR1 is SGHKS, CDR2 YYEKEE, per germline (reference sequence). The V end lost 0 bases, the J end lost 6 bases, and 18 bases lay between the germline ends. This CDR3 has 16 amino acids. The CDR3 DNA reads TGTGCCAGCAGCTTGGCCGTTACAGGGAGGGTCGATGGCTACACCTTC. Translating it yields CASSLAVTGRVDGYTF.

This chain's CDR3 is CASSLVLAGGGETQYF. CDR3 nucleotide sequence: TGCGCCAGCAGCTTGGTACTAGCGGGTGGAGGAGAGACCCAGTACTTC. The chain links TRBV5-1 to TRBJ2-5, with TRBD2 matching over 9 bases. CDR3 length: 16 amino acids. Per germline, CDR1 SGHRS and CDR2 YFSETQ. V trimming: 0 bases; J trimming: 4 bases; junction bases outside the gene matches: 7.

The chain uses TRBV19 and TRBJ2-3; 12 bases are shared with TRBD2. Looked up from germline, CDR1 is LNHDA and CDR2 is SQIVND (reference sequence). The CDR3 loop spans 16 amino acids. J was trimmed by 3 bases and V by 3 bases; bases with no gene match: 4. CDR3 in amino acids: CASSISGTSGTDTQYF. CDR3 DNA sequence: TGTGCCAGTAGTATCAGCGGGACTAGCGGGACAGATACGCAGTATTTT.

This chain uses TRBV7-9 with TRBJ2-3; D is unresolved. CDR1 is SEHNR and CDR2 is FQNEAQ in the germline V gene (reference sequence). CDR3 size: 13 residues. Trimming took 9 bases from V and 0 from J, leaving 10 bases between them. CDR3: CASILRSTDTQYF. CDR3 coding DNA: TGTGCCAGTATACTCCGTAGCACAGATACGCAGTATTTT.

The chain combines TRBV5-1 with TRBJ2-3, with unresolved D. The V gene's germline CDR1 is SGHRS and CDR2 YFSETQ. The CDR3 sequence is 14 residues long. The ends were cut back, 6 bases at V and 5 bases at J, with 16 bases in the middle. The CDR3 coding sequence is TGCGCCAGCAAGCTAGGGAATACTCAAGATACGCAGTATTTT. Encoded protein: CASKLGNTQDTQYF.

The rearrangement uses TRBV9 and TRBJ1-1, with D unresolved. With 4 bases removed from V and 1 base from J, the gap between germline ends came to 8 bases. The germline gives CDR1 SGDLS, CDR2 YYNGEE. The CDR3 spans 13 residues. The CDR3 loop reads CASSTDPNTEAFF. Here the CDR3 DNA reads TGTGCCAGCAGCACGGATCCGAACACTGAAGCTTTCTTT.

The CDR3 is CASSEARTRAFF. The CDR3, as DNA: TGTGCCAGCAGTGAAGCGAGAACAAGAGCTTTCTTT. This chain connects TRBV6-1 to TRBJ1-1; D remains ambiguous. This CDR3 has 12 residues. Germline CDR1 MNHNS, CDR2 SASEGT. V lost 0 bases to trimming and J lost 10 bases, with 9 bases between them.

The V call is TRBV10-3, the J call TRBJ1-4; TRBD1 aligns across 7 bases. Per germline, CDR1 ENHRY and CDR2 SYGVKD. The CDR3 spans 14 residues. J was trimmed by 8 bases and V by 5 bases; bases with no gene match: 8. The CDR3: CAISNGQAGEKLFF. In DNA form, the CDR3 reads TGTGCCATCAGTAATGGACAGGCAGGCGAAAAACTGTTTTTT.

Judged by abundance, this clone is medium-sized. This chain connects TRBV7-9 to TRBJ2-3; D is perhaps TRBD2 (6 bases). There are 15 residues in the CDR3. The V gene lost 1 base and the J gene lost 5 bases, with 13 bases spanning the gap. From germline, CDR1 is SEHNR and CDR2 FQNEAQ (reference sequence). The CDR3 is CASSLGGERRDTQYF. DNA for the CDR3: TGTGCCAGCAGCTTAGGGGGGGAACGCAGAGATACGCAGTATTTT.

In this sample, this clone turned up a few times. This chain joins TRBV28 and TRBJ1-4, with a weak D call TRBD1 (5 bases). CDR3 length equals 15 residues. Trimming took 2 bases from V and 7 from J, leaving 14 bases between them. The germline V gene encodes CDR1 MDHEN and CDR2 SYDVKM. The CDR3 spells CASSLRVGRAEKLFF. Here the CDR3 DNA reads TGTGCCAGCAGTTTACGGGTGGGACGCGCTGAAAAACTGTTTTTT.

J is TRBJ1-1 and V is TRBV4-3, with 7 nucleotides matching TRBD1. Germline loops: CDR1 LGHNA, CDR2 YSLEER. The CDR3 consists of 13 residues. V trimming: 4 bases; J trimming: 3 bases; junction bases outside the gene matches: 2. CDR3 DNA sequence: TGCGCCAGCAGCCGGGACAGATACACTGAAGCTTTCTTT. This encodes CASSRDRYTEAFF.

V and J are TRBV28 and TRBJ1-3; D uncertain. Trimming stripped 5 bases from V and 2 bases from J, with 13 bases between. This CDR3 spans 15 amino acids. From germline, CDR1 is MDHEN and CDR2 SYDVKM. CDR3 nucleotide sequence: TGTGCCAGCAGTGATAGTGGCGGGGCTGGAAACACCATATATTTT. It codes for CASSDSGGAGNTIYF.